This TCR beta chain is drawn from a study of spatial heterogeneity in lung cancer. Study summary: Detected sequences consistently included more beta-chain ones than alpha-chain ones.

This clonotype was seen ten or more times. Every individual TCR cDNA molecule carried its own unique molecular identifier, which allowed correction of PCR and sequencing errors. TCRdb itself ran the 5' RACE reads through MiXCR, one entry per CDR3 protein. The data contain roughly 120,000 distinct CDR3 sequences, 9.5% to 14% of them singletons. Regarding time point: blood at routine non-recurrence follow-up after resection. Tumor, nontumor lung or frozen PBMC supplied whole RNA that was sequenced unsorted. V gave up 0 bases and J gave up 7 bases, with 9 bases separating them. CDR3 size: 13 residues. From germline, CDR1 is SGHVS and CDR2 FQNEAQ.

This rearrangement joins TRBV7-8 to TRBJ1-2; unclear D gene. This TCR was recovered from a female donor with early-stage non-small cell lung cancer. The specimen comprised PBMCs, sampled at follow-up. Here the CDR3 reads CASSLAGLSGYTF. CDR3 coding DNA: TGTGCCAGCAGCTTAGCTGGGCTTTCTGGCTACACCTTC.